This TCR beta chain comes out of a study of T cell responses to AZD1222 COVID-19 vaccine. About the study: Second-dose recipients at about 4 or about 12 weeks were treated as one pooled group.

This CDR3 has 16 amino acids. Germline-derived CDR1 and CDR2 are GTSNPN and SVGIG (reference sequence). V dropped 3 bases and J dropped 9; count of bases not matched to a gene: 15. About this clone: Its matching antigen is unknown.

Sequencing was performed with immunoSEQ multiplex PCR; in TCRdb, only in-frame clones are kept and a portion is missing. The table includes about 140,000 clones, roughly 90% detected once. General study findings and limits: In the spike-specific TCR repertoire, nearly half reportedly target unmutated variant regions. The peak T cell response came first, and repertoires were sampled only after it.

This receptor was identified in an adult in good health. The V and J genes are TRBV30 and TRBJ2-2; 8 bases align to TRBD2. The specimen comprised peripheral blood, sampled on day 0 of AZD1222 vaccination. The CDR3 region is CAWRPLTGLGPRELFF. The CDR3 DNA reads TGTGCCTGGAGACCCCTCACGGGACTAGGTCCAAGGGAGCTGTTTTTT.